Following are 24 T cell receptor beta chains from one sample sequenced in a study of blood T cells in healthy people across ages. Primed by a sample-barcoded 5' primer and a J-beta primer mix, a second PCR proceeded for 7 to 11 cycles. TCRdb re-called the 5' RACE reads with MiXCR, one entry per CDR3 protein. Of fewer than 800,000 distinct CDR3 sequences in the sample, about 21% were seen once. The sequencing input was blood. Source of these receptors: an older man in good health.

V is TRBV4-1 and J is TRBJ2-5; no clear D. The closer fit of TRBJ2-1 to the DNA end suggests the J call may be wrong. Per germline, CDR1 MGHRA and CDR2 YSYEKL. CDR3 length: 13 amino acids. DNA for the CDR3: TGCGCCAGCAGCCAAGATCCCCTCGATGAGCAGTTCTTC. Amino acid sequence: CASSQDPLDEQFF.

This clonotype was observed many times. This chain uses TRBV2 with TRBJ2-1, with D perhaps being TRBD1 or TRBD2 (5 bases each). Trimming pared 5 bases from V and 4 bases from J, leaving 15 bases between. Looked up from germline, CDR1 is SNHLY and CDR2 is FYNNEI. The CDR3 totals 15 residues. CDR3: CASSKLKGRYNEQFF. In DNA, the CDR3 is TGTGCCAGCAGTAAACTAAAGGGACGATACAATGAGCAGTTCTTC. The whole variable domain, remainder taken from reference TRBV2 and TRBJ2-1, is EPEVTQTPSHQVTQMGQEVILRCVPISNHLYFYWYRQILGQKVEFLVSFYNNEISEKSEIFDDQFSVERPDGSNFTLKIRSTKLEDSAMYFCASSKLKGRYNEQFFGPGTRLTVL.

This chain joins TRBV9 and TRBJ1-1; TRBD1 agrees at 8 bases. CDR1 SGDLS and CDR2 YYNGEE come from the germline V gene. The length of the CDR3 is 19 residues. Germline trimming cut 3 bases from V and 0 bases from J; bases unmatched to any gene: 16. CDR3 bases: TGTGCCAGCAGCGCAGGGGGCCTGGGACAGCTAACTATGAACACTGAAGCTTTCTTT. Amino acid sequence: CASSAGGLGQLTMNTEAFF.

V gene TRBV19 combines with J gene TRBJ1-2; D might be TRBD1 (6 bases). Germline lookup yields CDR1 LNHDA and CDR2 SQIVND (reference sequence). Deletions cut 5 bases from V and 0 bases from J, with 16 bases between. The CDR3 runs 16 residues. DNA of the CDR3: TGTGCCAGTAGTTTTGTAACAGGGAAGTCTAACTATGGCTACACCTTC. Amino acid sequence: CASSFVTGKSNYGYTF.

Points on this clonotype: Relative to the germline gene, one junction end is altered; a read error may explain this. The CDR3 region is CATGDLGNDQPQHF. CDR3 DNA sequence: TGTGCCACCGGTGATTTGGGGAACGATCAGCCCCAGCATTTT. The chain links TRBV24-1 to TRBJ1-5; D not resolved. The CDR3 length is 14 residues. Germline-derived CDR1 and CDR2 are KGHDR and SFDVKD.

The J gene is TRBJ2-3, the V gene TRBV12-5; D gene uncertain. Germline loops: CDR1 LGHNT, CDR2 FRNRAP. V was clipped by 1 base and J by 5 bases, with 10 bases between them. The CDR3 has 14 amino acids. DNA of the CDR3: TGTGCTAGTGGTTTGGGACCAGAGCTAGATACGCAGTATTTT. The encoded protein is CASGLGPELDTQYF.

The table lists this clonotype with a few counts. This chain joins TRBV20-1 and TRBJ1-1; D gene uncertain. The CDR3 spans 13 residues. Per the germline V gene, CDR1 is DFQATT and CDR2 is SNEGSKA (reference sequence). With 0 bases removed from V and 2 bases from J, the gap between germline ends came to 7 bases. CDR3 bases: TGCAGTGCTAGAGATCGGGGAAACACTGAAGCTTTCTTT. It yields the protein CSARDRGNTEAFF.

This clonotype was seen repeatedly, ten times or more. The chain uses TRBV20-1 and TRBJ1-1; D unresolved. The CDR3 loop spans 13 amino acids. Germline CDR1 DFQATT, CDR2 SNEGSKA (reference sequence). The V gene lost 5 bases and the J gene lost 3 bases, with 13 bases spanning the gap. CDR3 sequence: CSARKTGYTEAFF. CDR3 DNA sequence: TGCAGTGCTCGCAAGACGGGCTACACTGAAGCTTTCTTT.

This clonotype was found a few times. The chain couples TRBV15 to TRBJ2-3; 9 nucleotides align to TRBD2. This CDR3 region has 16 residues. CDR1 and CDR2 from the germline V gene are LNHNV and YYDKDF (reference sequence). Trimming at V came to 1 base and at J to 4 bases, leaving 6 bases not matched to a gene. CDR3 residues: CATSRGETSGSDTQYF. The CDR3 nucleotides read TGTGCCACCAGCAGAGGGGAGACTAGCGGTTCAGATACGCAGTATTTT.

The rearrangement links TRBV28 to TRBJ2-2; a possible D gene is TRBD1 (6 bases). The CDR3 is 15 residues long. Germline CDR1 is MDHEN and CDR2 is SYDVKM. V was clipped by 5 bases and J by 5 bases, with 15 bases between them. In DNA, the CDR3 is TGTGCCAGCAGTGGACCGGGAACAGGGACCGGGGAGCTGTTTTTT. Protein: CASSGPGTGTGELFF.

The chain recombines TRBV21-1 with TRBJ1-2. TRBV21-1 is listed as a pseudogene. The length of the CDR3 is 13 residues. The CDR3 spells CASSKGAEYGYTF. CDR3 coding DNA: TGTGCCAGCAGCAAAGGAGCAGAATATGGCTACACCTTC.

The CDR3 DNA reads as TGCAGTGCTAGAAATCTAGCGGAGCAGTACAATGAGCAGTTCTTC. It translates to CSARNLAEQYNEQFF. This rearrangement joins TRBV20-1 to TRBJ2-1; 7 positions agree with TRBD2. After removal of 2 bases from V and 4 bases from J, the junction contained 8 bases not matched to a gene. The length of the CDR3 is 15 residues. The germline V gene has CDR1 DFQATT and CDR2 SNEGSKA (reference sequence).

This clonotype showed up many times. The rearrangement uses TRBV5-1 and TRBJ1-5; 7 bases fit TRBD1. CDR1 is SGHRS and CDR2 is YFSETQ in the germline V gene. V shed 4 bases, J shed 0 bases, and the junction held 7 bases outside the gene matches. CDR3 length: 16 amino acids. The CDR3 loop reads CASSPGTAASNQPQHF. In nucleotides, the CDR3 is TGCGCCAGCAGCCCTGGGACAGCAGCTAGCAATCAGCCCCAGCATTTT.

This clonotype was detected ten times or more. The gene calls are TRBV29-1 and TRBJ1-1, with TRBD1 matching 9 bases. The CDR3 covers 14 residues. J lost 5 bases, V lost 2 bases, and 6 bases had no gene match. Germline V gives CDR1 SQVTM, CDR2 ANQGSEA. The CDR3 is CSVEKDRGRTEAFF. CDR3 DNA: TGCAGCGTTGAAAAGGACAGGGGAAGGACTGAAGCTTTCTTT.

This clonotype was counted only a few times. The chain is built from TRBV9 and TRBJ2-5, with TRBD2 as a possible D gene (5 bases). V was pared by 0 bases and J by 4 bases, with 10 bases between. The CDR3 is 14 amino acids. Germline V gives CDR1 SGDLS, CDR2 YYNGEE. The CDR3 DNA follows: TGTGCCAGCAGCGTAGATGGGAGCCGAGAGACCCAGTACTTC. It yields the protein CASSVDGSRETQYF.

The chain has TRBV18 and TRBJ2-7; 8 bases fit TRBD2. The CDR3 length is 14 residues. With V trimmed by 5 bases and J by 5 bases, 8 bases remained unmatched. From germline, CDR1 is KGHSH and CDR2 LQKENI. CDR3: CASSSGLVENEQYF. The CDR3 coding sequence is TGTGCCAGCTCATCGGGACTAGTGGAAAACGAGCAGTACTTC. The full variable domain, with the rest looked up from reference TRBV18 and TRBJ2-7, is NAGVMQNPRHLVRRRGQEARLRCSPMKGHSHVYWYRQLPEEGLKFMVYLQKENIIDESGMPKERFSAEFPKEGPSILRIQQVVRGDSAAYFCASSSGLVENEQYFGPGTRLTVT.

This clonotype was detected a few times. The rearrangement uses TRBV5-1 and TRBJ2-1; D is perhaps TRBD1 (6 bases). Germline V CDR1 and CDR2: SGHRS, YFSETQ. V was trimmed by 2 bases and J by 0 bases, leaving 12 bases between them. The CDR3 length is 16 residues. This CDR3 reads CASSFRDIPSYNEQFF. The CDR3 bases are TGCGCCAGCAGCTTTCGGGACATCCCCTCCTACAATGAGCAGTTCTTC.

This clonotype was observed a few times. The J gene is TRBJ2-5, the V gene TRBV5-1; D perhaps matches TRBD1 (5 bases). V shed 7 bases and J shed 1 base, with 14 bases lying between them. Germline V gene data show CDR1 as SGHRS and CDR2 as YFSETQ. The CDR3 covers 14 residues. CDR3 in DNA: TGCGCCAGCGGACCAGACAGCCCCCAAGAGACCCAGTACTTC. Its translation: CASGPDSPQETQYF. The full variable domain, in which reference TRBV5-1 and TRBJ2-5 provide the parts outside the CDR3, is KAGVTQTPRYLIKTRGQQVTLSCSPISGHRSVSWYQQTPGQGLQFLFEYFSETQRNKGNFPGRFSGRQFSNSRSEMNVSTLELGDSALYLCASGPDSPQETQYFGPGTRLLVL.

This clonotype was found a few times. The chain has TRBV7-6 and TRBJ2-7; D ambiguous. Between the trimmed V and J ends, which lost 1 base and 5 bases, there was a span of 9 bases. Germline V lookup: CDR1 SGHVS, CDR2 FNYEAQ. This CDR3 is 13 amino acids long. CDR3 residues: CASSLDNLNEQYF. The CDR3 DNA sequence: TGTGCCAGCAGCTTAGACAACTTGAACGAGCAGTACTTC.

The V call is TRBV6-5, the J call TRBJ2-5, with D uncertain. The germline gives CDR1 MNHEY, CDR2 SVGAGI. V lost 0 bases and J 8 bases, leaving 13 bases between the germline ends. CDR3 length: 14 residues. This chain's CDR3 is CASSYSAGGETQYF. The DNA of the CDR3 is TGTGCCAGCAGTTACTCGGCTGGCGGCGAAACCCAGTACTTC.

There are a few counts of this clonotype. This rearrangement joins TRBV11-1 to TRBJ2-7, with D possibly being TRBD1 (6 bases). Germline lookup yields CDR1 SGHAT and CDR2 FQDESV (reference sequence). The CDR3 consists of 14 residues. The ends were cut back, 1 base at V and 3 bases at J, with 10 bases in the middle. CDR3 protein: CASSLEQGHYEQYF. CDR3 sequence (DNA): TGTGCCAGCAGCTTAGAGCAGGGACACTACGAGCAGTACTTC.

The rearrangement joins TRBV15 to TRBJ2-5; the D gene is possibly TRBD2 (5 bases). V was shortened by 3 bases and J by 2 bases, with 13 bases between the two germline ends. Looked up from germline, CDR1 is LNHNV and CDR2 is YYDKDF (reference sequence). The CDR3 covers 15 residues. Written as DNA, the CDR3 is TGTGCCACCAGCAGGATGATCACTAGTCAAGAGACCCAGTACTTC. The encoded protein is CATSRMITSQETQYF.

The chain links TRBV6-2 or TRBV6-3 to TRBJ2-7, with D maybe TRBD2 (5 bases). The CDR3 is 11 amino acids. Trimming pared 7 bases from V and 5 bases from J, leaving 9 bases between. The germline CDR1 and CDR2 sequences are MNHEY and SVGEGT. CDR3 amino acids: CASTQADEQYF. DNA for the CDR3: TGTGCCAGCACCCAAGCGGACGAGCAGTACTTC.

This clonotype appeared a few times. DNA of the CDR3: TGTGCCACATACACCTGGGGCGAGACCCAGTACTTC. This gives the protein CATYTWGETQYF. The J gene is TRBJ2-5, the V gene TRBV6-1, with D possibly being TRBD1 (5 bases). This CDR3 spans 12 amino acids. Trimming took off 10 bases at V and 5 bases at J, with 14 bases between the two ends. Germline V gives CDR1 MNHNS, CDR2 SASEGT.